Presented here are 7 T cell receptor beta chains from one specimen sequenced in a study of blood T cell repertoires in COVID-19. Sequenced by immunoSEQ multiplex PCR; TCRdb stores in-frame clones only, minus some. The profile covers some 100,000 clones, with around nine tenths appearing a single time and 10% taken by the ten largest. The sample taken for sequencing was peripheral blood. These receptor sequences come from a man aged 50 or older with acute or convalescent COVID-19.

Comments on this clone: Different DNA sequences within this sample yield the same CDR3. The chain is built from TRBV2 and TRBJ1-5; TRBD1 agrees at 11 bases. V trimming: 8 bases; J trimming: 4 bases; junction bases outside the gene matches: 4. Germline CDR1 reads SNHLY; CDR2 reads FYNNEI. The CDR3 covers 14 residues. The CDR3, as DNA: TGTGCCAGCGGCGGGACAGGGGGTAATCAGCCCCAGCATTTT. It translates to CASGGTGGNQPQHF.

The chain carries TRBV7-2 and TRBJ1-2; D is unclear. The CDR3 loop spans 14 amino acids. Trimming left V 0 bases short and J 2 bases short, with 7 bases between. The germline CDR1 and CDR2 sequences are SGHTA and FQGNSA. This CDR3 reads CASSLAPGNYGYTF. The CDR3 DNA reads as TGTGCCAGCAGCTTAGCCCCGGGAAACTATGGCTACACCTTC.

This clone was found once. The chain has TRBV5-4 and TRBJ1-1; D unclear. This CDR3 comprises 14 residues. Germline V CDR1 and CDR2: SGHNT, YYREEE (reference sequence). V was cut by 6 bases and J by 1 base, with 13 bases left in between. CDR3 region: CASNQHGWNTEAFF. For the CDR3, the DNA is TGTGCCAGCAACCAACACGGGTGGAACACTGAAGCTTTCTTT. The variable domain in full, with the rest retrieved from reference TRBV5-4 and TRBJ1-1, is ETGVTQSPTHLIKTRGQQVTLRCSSQSGHNTVSWYQQALGQGPQFIFQYYREEENGRGNFPPRFSGLQFPNYSSELNVNALELDDSALYLCASNQHGWNTEAFFGQGTRLTVV.

The CDR3 protein is CASSPQLQETQYF. The CDR3 DNA reads as TGTGCCAGCAGCCCTCAACTTCAAGAGACCCAGTACTTC. The chain carries TRBV14 and TRBJ2-5; D unresolved. This CDR3 has 13 residues. Trimming took 4 bases from V and 2 from J, leaving 8 bases between them. Germline V CDR1 and CDR2: SGHDN, FVKESK.

The rearrangement joins TRBV27 to TRBJ2-1; 13 bases map to TRBD2. This CDR3 spans 17 amino acids. CDR1 is MNHEY and CDR2 is SMNVEV in the germline V gene (reference sequence). Losses at the gene ends were 5 bases for V and 0 bases for J; bases not matched to a gene: 4. The CDR3 here is CASSPRTSGSSYNEQFF. The CDR3 DNA reads as TGTGCCAGCAGTCCCAGGACTAGCGGGAGCTCCTACAATGAGCAGTTCTTC.

The V gene is TRBV10-2, the J gene TRBJ1-6, with D uncertain. The CDR3 consists of 13 residues. Germline assignment: CDR1 WSHSY and CDR2 SAAADI. V lost 6 bases and J lost 10, with 13 bases in between. The DNA for the CDR3 is TGCGCCAGCAGCTCCGGGGAGGACTCACCCCTCCACTTT. Amino acid sequence: CASSSGEDSPLHF.

This clone was seen a few times. The genes are TRBV30 and TRBJ1-5, with D possibly matching TRBD1 (5 bases). V dropped 1 base and J dropped 0 bases, with 10 bases sitting between them. Germline loops: CDR1 GTSNPN, CDR2 SVGIG (reference sequence). The CDR3 runs 15 residues. The CDR3 protein is CAWSDDSFSNQPQHF. CDR3 nucleotide sequence: TGTGCCTGGAGTGACGACAGCTTTAGCAATCAGCCCCAGCATTTT.